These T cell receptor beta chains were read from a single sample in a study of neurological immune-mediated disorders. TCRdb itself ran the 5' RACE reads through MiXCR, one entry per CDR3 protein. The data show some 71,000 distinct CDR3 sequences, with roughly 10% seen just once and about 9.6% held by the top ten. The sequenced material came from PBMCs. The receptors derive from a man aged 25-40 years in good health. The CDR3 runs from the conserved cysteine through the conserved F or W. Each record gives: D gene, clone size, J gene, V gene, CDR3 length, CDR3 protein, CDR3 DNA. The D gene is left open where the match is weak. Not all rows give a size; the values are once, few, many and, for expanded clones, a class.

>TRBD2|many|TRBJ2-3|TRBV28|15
CASSDLAGATDTQYF
TGTGCCAGCAGCGATCTAGCGGGAGCCACAGATACGCAGTATTTT
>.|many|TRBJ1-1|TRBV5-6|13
CASSSGANTEAFF
TGTGCCAGCAGCTCCGGTGCGAACACTGAAGCTTTCTTT
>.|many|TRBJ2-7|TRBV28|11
CATSITYEQYF
TGTGCCACCTCAATCACCTACGAGCAGTACTTC
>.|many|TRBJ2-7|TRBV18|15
CASSPQRTETYEQYF
TGTGCCAGCTCACCCCAGAGGACAGAAACCTACGAGCAGTACTTC
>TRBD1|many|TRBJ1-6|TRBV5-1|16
CASSLWADRGRPPLHF
TGCGCCAGCAGCTTGTGGGCGGACAGGGGCCGACCGCCCCTCCACTTT
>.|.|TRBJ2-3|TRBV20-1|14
CSARVVDGTDTQYF
TGCAGTGCTAGAGTGGTAGACGGCACAGATACGCAGTATTTT
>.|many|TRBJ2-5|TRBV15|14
CATSLQGPPETQYF
TGTGCCACCAGCCTACAGGGCCCCCCGGAGACCCAGTACTTC
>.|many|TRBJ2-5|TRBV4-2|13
CASSQQGGETQYF
TGTGCCAGCAGCCAGCAGGGGGGAGAGACCCAGTACTTC
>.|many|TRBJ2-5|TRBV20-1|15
CSARDGQRSAETQYF
TGCAGTGCTAGAGATGGCCAGCGGTCGGCGGAGACCCAGTACTTC
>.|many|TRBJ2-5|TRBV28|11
CASKSQETQYF
TGTGCCAGCAAGAGTCAAGAGACCCAGTACTTC
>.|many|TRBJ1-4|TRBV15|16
CATSNQRQAANEKLFF
TGTGCCACCAGTAATCAAAGGCAGGCGGCTAATGAAAAACTGTTTTTT
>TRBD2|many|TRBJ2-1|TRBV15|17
CATSRGPGLAGENEQFF
TGTGCCACCAGCAGAGGGCCAGGACTAGCGGGAGAAAATGAGCAGTTCTTC
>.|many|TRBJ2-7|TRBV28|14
CASSPIANSYEQYF
TGTGCCAGCAGTCCAATCGCCAACTCCTACGAGCAGTACTTC
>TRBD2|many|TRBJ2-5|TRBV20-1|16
CSAGPGLAGGGETQYF
TGCAGTGCTGGCCCGGGACTAGCGGGAGGGGGGGAGACCCAGTACTTC
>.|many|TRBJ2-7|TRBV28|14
CASDRSSRTYEQYF
TGTGCCAGCGACCGGTCTAGCAGAACCTACGAGCAGTACTTC
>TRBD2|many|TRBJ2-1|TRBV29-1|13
CSVQAGVGNEQFF
TGCAGCGTTCAAGCGGGAGTCGGCAATGAGCAGTTCTTC
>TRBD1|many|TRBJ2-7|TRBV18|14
CASSPQGALYEQYF
TGTGCCAGCTCACCACAGGGGGCCCTTTATGAGCAGTACTTC
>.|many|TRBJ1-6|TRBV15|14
CATSRVVDNSPLHF
TGTGCCACCAGCAGAGTCGTCGATAATTCACCCCTCCACTTT
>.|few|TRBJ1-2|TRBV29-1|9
CSETEGYTF
TGCAGCGAAACTGAGGGCTACACCTTC
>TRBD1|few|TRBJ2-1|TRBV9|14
CASRRETGDNEQFF
TGTGCCAGCAGGAGGGAGACAGGGGACAATGAGCAGTTCTTC
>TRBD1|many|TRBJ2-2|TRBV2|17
CASAGDRDMTLTGELFF
TGTGCCAGCGCGGGGGACAGGGACATGACCTTGACCGGGGAGCTGTTTTTT
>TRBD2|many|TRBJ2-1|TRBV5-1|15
CASTETGGGYNEQFF
TGCGCCAGCACTGAGACGGGAGGGGGATACAATGAGCAGTTCTTC
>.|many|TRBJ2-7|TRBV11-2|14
CASSLRAIADEQYF
TGTGCCAGCAGCTTAAGGGCTATTGCGGACGAGCAGTACTTC
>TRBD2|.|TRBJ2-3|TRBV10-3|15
CAISESSGGTDTQYF
TGTGCCATCAGTGAGTCGAGCGGGGGCACAGATACGCAGTATTTT
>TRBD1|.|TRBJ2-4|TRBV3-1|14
CVSSQERGHDIQYF
TGTGTCAGCAGCCAAGAAAGGGGGCATGACATTCAGTACTTC
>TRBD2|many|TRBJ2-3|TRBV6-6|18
CASSYGTSGTGPADTQYF
TGTGCCAGCAGTTATGGGACTAGCGGGACGGGTCCCGCAGATACGCAGTATTTT
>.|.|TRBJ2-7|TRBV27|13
CASSPNLGEEQNF
TGTGCCAGCAGTCCGAATCTCGGTGAAGAGCAGAACTTC
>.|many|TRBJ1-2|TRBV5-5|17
CASSLEYRPVGYYGYTF
TGTGCCAGCAGCTTGGAGTACCGCCCGGTAGGGTACTATGGCTACACCTTC
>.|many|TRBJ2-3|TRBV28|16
CASSLSAGAATDTQYF
TGTGCCAGCAGTTTAAGTGCGGGGGCGGCGACAGATACGCAGTATTTT
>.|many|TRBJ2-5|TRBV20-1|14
CSARGPDSKETQYF
TGCAGTGCAAGGGGCCCGGACAGCAAAGAGACCCAGTACTTC
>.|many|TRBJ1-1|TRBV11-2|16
CASSHPQGRPNTEAFF
TGTGCCAGCAGCCACCCCCAGGGGCGGCCGAACACTGAAGCTTTCTTT
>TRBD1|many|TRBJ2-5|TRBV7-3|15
CASSPQTGDRETQYF
TGTGCCAGCAGCCCGCAGACAGGGGATCGAGAGACCCAGTACTTC
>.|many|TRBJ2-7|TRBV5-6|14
CASSFEGQIYEQYF
TGTGCCAGCAGCTTTGAAGGACAGATCTACGAGCAGTACTTC
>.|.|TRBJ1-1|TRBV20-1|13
CSAREMAGSEAFF
TGCAGTGCTAGAGAAATGGCGGGCTCTGAAGCTTTCTTT
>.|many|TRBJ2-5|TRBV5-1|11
CASSLTETQYF
TGCGCCAGCAGCTTGACAGAGACCCAGTACTTC
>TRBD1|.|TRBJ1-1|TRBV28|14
CASRETGRDTEAFF
TGTGCCAGCAGGGAGACAGGGAGAGACACTGAAGCTTTCTTT
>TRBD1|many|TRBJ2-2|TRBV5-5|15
CASSWGTANTGELFF
TGTGCCAGCAGCTGGGGGACAGCGAACACCGGGGAGCTGTTTTTT
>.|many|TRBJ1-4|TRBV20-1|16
CSARDPDPATNEKLFF
TGCAGTGCTAGAGACCCTGACCCCGCAACTAATGAAAAACTGTTTTTT